This T cell receptor beta chain stems from a study of T-cell memory formation after mild COVID-19. Across the whole study: TCR clustering was largely donor specific.

J lost 5 bases, V lost 0 bases, and 8 bases had no gene match. Germline CDR1 reads SGHKS; CDR2 reads YYEKEE (reference sequence). This CDR3 is built from 16 residues. This clonotype has only a few counts. Antigen unknown. General observations from the study: CD4+ contracting clones were found mainly in CM and EM, and CD8+ ones in EMRA. Clones shrinking between day 15 and 85 showed a balanced CD4/CD8 split, and those that grew later tilted toward CD4+. Detection of some responders pre-infection suggested pre-existing cross-reactive memory T cells participated.

TCRdb recomputed calls from the 5' RACE reads with MiXCR, one row per CDR3 protein. Of about 210,000 distinct CDR3 sequences in the sample, approximately 10% were seen once. Sequenced input: PBMCs or a T cell subset sorted from them (not recorded which). The TCR comes from a man between 18 and 35 years old who had mild COVID-19 (a few samples of this study predate the infection). Cell type and time point are not known. V usage is TRBV5-5 and J usage is TRBJ1-2, with 9 bases aligning to TRBD1. This CDR3 is CASSLDSGTGRYGYTF. The CDR3 DNA sequence: TGTGCCAGCAGCTTGGATTCCGGGACAGGGAGATATGGCTACACCTTC.